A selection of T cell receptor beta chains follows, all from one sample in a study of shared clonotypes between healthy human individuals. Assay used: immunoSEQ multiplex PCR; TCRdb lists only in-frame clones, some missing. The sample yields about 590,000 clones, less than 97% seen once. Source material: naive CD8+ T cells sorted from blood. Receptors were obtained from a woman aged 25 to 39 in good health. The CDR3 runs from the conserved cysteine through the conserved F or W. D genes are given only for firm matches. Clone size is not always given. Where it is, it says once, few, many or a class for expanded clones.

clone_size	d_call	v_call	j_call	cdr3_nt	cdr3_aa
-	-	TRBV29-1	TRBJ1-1	TGCAGCGTTGGGGGGGACCTTGTAGCTTTCTTT	CSVGGDLVAFF
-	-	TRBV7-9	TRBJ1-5	TGTGCCAGCAGCTTCTCAGGGGTAAATCATCCCCAGCATTTT	CASSFSGVNHPQHF
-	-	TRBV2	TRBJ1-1	TGTGCCAGCAGTGAAGCGAACACTGAAGCTTTCTTT	CASSEANTEAFF
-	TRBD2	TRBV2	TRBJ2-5	TGTGCCACCCATGGGACTAGGCAAGAGACCCAGTACTTC	CATHGTRQETQYF
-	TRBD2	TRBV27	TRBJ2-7	TGTGCCAGCAGTTTAGGGACTAGCGGGTCCTCGGAGCAGTACTTC	CASSLGTSGSSEQYF
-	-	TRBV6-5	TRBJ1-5	TGTGCCAGCAGTTACCTAGGACCCAATCAGCCCCAGCATTTT	CASSYLGPNQPQHF
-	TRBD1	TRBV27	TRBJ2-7	TGTGCCAGCAGTTACTCCTCCGGACAGGCCACCTACGAGCAGTACTTC	CASSYSSGQATYEQYF
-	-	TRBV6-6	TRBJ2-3	TGTGCCAGCAGTTACTCGGAGGAGGCAGATACGCAGTATTTT	CASSYSEEADTQYF
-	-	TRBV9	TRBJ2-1	TGTGCCAGCAGCGCAACTCTCAGGGGCGATGAGCAGTTCTTC	CASSATLRGDEQFF
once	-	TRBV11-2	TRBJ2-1	TGTGCCAGCAGCTTAGGACCGGGACAAGACTACAATGAGCAGTTCTTC	CASSLGPGQDYNEQFF
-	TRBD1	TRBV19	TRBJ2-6	TGTGCCAGTAGTATAGGGCCCCGGGACAGTTTGCCTGGGGCCAACGTCCTGACTTTC	CASSIGPRDSLPGANVLTF
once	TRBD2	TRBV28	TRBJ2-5	TGTGCCAGCAGTTTATACCCTCGTCTAGCGGGAGTTCGGGATAGAGAGACCCAGTACTTC	CASSLYPRLAGVRDRETQYF
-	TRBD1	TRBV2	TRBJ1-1	TGTGCCAGCAGCCATACGGGACAGGGCCACCGTGAAGCTTTCTTT	CASSHTGQGHREAFF
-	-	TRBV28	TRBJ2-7	TGTGCCAGCAGTCGAGTTTATGACTCCTACGAGCAGTACTTC	CASSRVYDSYEQYF
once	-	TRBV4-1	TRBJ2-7	TGCGCCAGCAGCCAAGGTGGGAGGGAGCAGTACTTC	CASSQGGREQYF
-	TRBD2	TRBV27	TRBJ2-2	TGTGCCAGCAGTATCGGGACTAGCGGGAGGACCGGGGAGCTGTTTTTT	CASSIGTSGRTGELFF
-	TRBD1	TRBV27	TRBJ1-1	TGTGCCAGCAGTTTACAGGGGGCTAAAGGTGAAGCTTTCTTT	CASSLQGAKGEAFF
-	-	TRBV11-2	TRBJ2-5	TGTGCCAGCAGATTTGGGGGATTCCAAGAGACCCAGTACTTC	CASRFGGFQETQYF
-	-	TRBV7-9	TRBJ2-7	TGTGCCAGCAGCTTATCCGGGATCTACGAGCAGTACTTC	CASSLSGIYEQYF
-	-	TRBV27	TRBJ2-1	TGTGCCAGCAGTGACCAAAACAGGGCAAATGAGCAGTTCTTC	CASSDQNRANEQFF
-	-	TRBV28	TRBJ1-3	TGTGCCAGCAGTTTAATTTCGCTCGGTGGGGACACCATATATTTT	CASSLISLGGDTIYF
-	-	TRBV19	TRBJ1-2	TGTGCCAGTAGTCAGGATGGCTACACCTTC	CASSQDGYTF
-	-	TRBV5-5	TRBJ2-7	TGTGCCAGCAGCTTGCTTGGTCTCTACGAGCAGTACTTC	CASSLLGLYEQYF
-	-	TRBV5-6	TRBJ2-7	TGTGCCAGCAGCCTACTCAGGGGCATCGACTACGAGCAGTACTTC	CASSLLRGIDYEQYF
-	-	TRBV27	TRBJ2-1	TGTGCCAGCAGCTCAGGAGGCGATGAGCAGTTCTTC	CASSSGGDEQFF
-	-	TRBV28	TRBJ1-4	TGTGCCAGCAGTTTAATTCAACAGGGCTATGAAAAACTGTTTTTT	CASSLIQQGYEKLFF
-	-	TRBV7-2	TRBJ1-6	TGTGCCAGCAGCGATGGACAGTCTCGGTCACCCCTCCACTTT	CASSDGQSRSPLHF
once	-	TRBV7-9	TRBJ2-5	TGTGCCAGCAGCTTAGAGGGGCCCGTCCAAGAGACCCAGTACTTC	CASSLEGPVQETQYF
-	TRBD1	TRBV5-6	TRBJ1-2	TGTGCCAGCAGCTTGAGACAGGGGGATGGCTACACCTTC	CASSLRQGDGYTF
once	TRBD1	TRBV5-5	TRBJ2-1	TGTGCCAGCAGTATGACAGGGGCGGTTGAGCAGTTCTTC	CASSMTGAVEQFF
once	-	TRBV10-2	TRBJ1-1	TGCGCCAGCAAGAGGAAGGGGACTGAAGCTTTCTTT	CASKRKGTEAFF
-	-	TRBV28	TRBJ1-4	TGTGCCAGCAGGGACCGGGACTCTACTAATGAAAAACTGTTTTTT	CASRDRDSTNEKLFF
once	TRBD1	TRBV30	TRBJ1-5	TGTGCCTGGAGTTACGGGACAGGAGATCAGCCCCAGCATTTT	CAWSYGTGDQPQHF
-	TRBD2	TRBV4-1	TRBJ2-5	TGCGCCAGCAGAAGGACTAGCAGCCAAGAGACCCAGTACTTC	CASRRTSSQETQYF
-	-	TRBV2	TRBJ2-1	TGTGCCAGCAGTGATCCCGATTCTCTCTCCTACAATGAGCAGTTCTTC	CASSDPDSLSYNEQFF
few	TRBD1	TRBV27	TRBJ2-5	TGTGCCAGCAGTTTTGGGACAGGGGGTCGGGAGACCCAGTACTTC	CASSFGTGGRETQYF
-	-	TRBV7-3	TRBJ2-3	TGTGCCAGCAGCTTAGGAGGGAGAAGGACAGATACGCAGTATTTT	CASSLGGRRTDTQYF
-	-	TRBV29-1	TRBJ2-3	TGCAGCGTTGACGGAACGGGTAGGGCCGATACGCAGTATTTT	CSVDGTGRADTQYF
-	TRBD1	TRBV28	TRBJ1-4	TGTGCCAGCAGCAACCCGGACAGGGGATATAGGGAAAAACTGTTTTTT	CASSNPDRGYREKLFF
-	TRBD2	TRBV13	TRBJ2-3	TGTGCCAGCAGCGCAAGACTAGCGGGAGGTAACACAGATACGCAGTATTTT	CASSARLAGGNTDTQYF
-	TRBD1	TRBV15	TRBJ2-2	TGTGCCACCAGCAGAGATTTGGGGACAGGGACGACCGGGGAGCTGTTTTTT	CATSRDLGTGTTGELFF
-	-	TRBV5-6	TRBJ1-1	TGTGCCAGCAGCTTGGGGCCAGCCAACACTGAAGCTTTCTTT	CASSLGPANTEAFF
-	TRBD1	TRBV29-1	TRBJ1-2	TGCAGCGTTTTAAAACAGGGGGACGGCTACACCTTC	CSVLKQGDGYTF
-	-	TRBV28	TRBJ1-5	TGTGCCAGCTCCTTCCTTAGGGAAAATCAGCCCCAGCATTTT	CASSFLRENQPQHF
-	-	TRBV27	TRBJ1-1	TGTGCCAGCAGTTTATCAAGGGGGGGGAACACTGAAGCTTTCTTT	CASSLSRGGNTEAFF
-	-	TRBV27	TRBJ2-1	TGTGCCAGCAAACAGGGTTACAATGAGCAGTTCTTC	CASKQGYNEQFF
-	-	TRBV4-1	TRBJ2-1	TGCGCCAGCAAAGTCCGTCGCCGGGACCACTACAATGAGCAGTTCTTC	CASKVRRRDHYNEQFF